Below, 21 T cell receptor beta chains from the same sample are listed, as sequenced in a study of shared T cell receptors in the human thymus. Repertoires were generated with immunoSEQ multiplex PCR, while TCRdb's copy carries only in-frame clones and drops some. Here the sample spans approximately 730,000 clones, 80% to 90% being singletons. These data were also filed under a second study, of human thymus T cells.

Sequences were obtained from thymocytes. All receptors come from a girl in the first two years of life with a congenital heart defect.

The chain carries TRBV5-8 and TRBJ1-2, with 8 bases identical to TRBD1. The V segment lost 4 bases and the J segment 2 bases; nucleotides outside the gene matches: 7. This CDR3 is built from 15 residues. From germline, CDR1 is SGHTS and CDR2 YDEGEE. Here the CDR3 reads CASSLEGQENYGYTF. CDR3 nucleotides: TGTGCCAGCAGCCTGGAGGGACAGGAAAACTATGGCTACACCTTC.

This chain links TRBV6-1 with TRBJ1-2; D is possibly TRBD1 (5 bases). Germline V gives CDR1 MNHNS, CDR2 SASEGT. V gave up 1 base and J gave up 5 bases, with 8 bases separating them. CDR3 length equals 13 residues. CDR3 amino acids: CASSEGRDYGYTF. CDR3 in DNA: TGTGCCAGCAGTGAAGGCAGGGATTATGGCTACACCTTC.

V gene TRBV9 combines with J gene TRBJ1-2; D possibly corresponds to TRBD1 (6 bases). CDR1 SGDLS and CDR2 YYNGEE come from the germline V gene. The V and J ends lost 0 bases and 6 bases respectively, with 15 bases between them. The CDR3 runs 15 residues. The CDR3 loop is CASSVARQAVDGYTF. The CDR3 DNA reads as TGTGCCAGCAGCGTAGCAAGACAGGCTGTAGATGGCTACACCTTC.

The genes are TRBV5-6 and TRBJ1-5, with TRBD1 as a possible D gene (5 bases). The CDR3 runs 17 residues. Trimming shortened V by 0 bases and J by 7 bases, and 20 bases separated the two germline ends. Per germline, CDR1 SGHDT and CDR2 YYEEEE. CDR3 sequence reads: CASSLGQGWENDQPQHF. Here the CDR3 DNA reads TGTGCCAGCAGCTTGGGGCAGGGATGGGAAAATGACCAGCCCCAGCATTTT.

There are a few counts of this clone. The V gene is TRBV13, the J gene TRBJ1-2, with 9 bases fitting TRBD1. From germline, CDR1 is PRHDT and CDR2 FYEKMQ (reference sequence). This CDR3 contains 17 residues. Trimming cost V 1 base and J 6 bases; bases outside gene matches: 12. Here the CDR3 DNA reads TGTGCCAGCAGCTTAGTAGGGACAGGGTCGGTGAGGAATGGCTACACCTTC. Protein sequence: CASSLVGTGSVRNGYTF.

The chain has TRBV5-4 and TRBJ1-1, with a tentative D call TRBD1 (5 bases). CDR1 is SGHNT, CDR2 YYREEE, per germline (reference sequence). V gave up 0 bases and J gave up 0 bases, with 24 bases separating them. The CDR3 sequence is 20 residues long. The CDR3 DNA follows: TGTGCCAGCAGCTTGGGATCCGACTTTACAGGTCGCCTCATGAACACTGAAGCTTTCTTT. Amino acids: CASSLGSDFTGRLMNTEAFF.

V is TRBV4-1 and J is TRBJ2-3, with TRBD2 matching 14 bases. Germline-derived CDR1 and CDR2 are MGHRA and YSYEKL. This CDR3 has 20 amino acids. V lost 0 bases to trimming and J lost 4 bases; unmatched junction nucleotides: 12. CDR3 in amino acids: CASSQDRRRLAGGPPDTQYF. CDR3 sequence (DNA): TGCGCCAGCAGCCAAGATCGGAGGAGACTAGCGGGGGGGCCGCCAGATACGCAGTATTTT.

CDR3 protein: CASSPTDRGLNTGELFF. CDR3 bases: TGTGCCAGCAGCCCGACCGACAGGGGCCTAAACACCGGGGAGCTGTTTTTT. The chain combines TRBV7-9 with TRBJ2-2, with 8 bases that match TRBD1. V shed 5 bases and J 2 bases; nucleotides not matched to a gene: 10. The CDR3 spans 17 residues. From germline, CDR1 is SEHNR and CDR2 FQNEAQ (reference sequence).

The J gene is TRBJ1-2, the V gene TRBV6-5; D is unclear. Germline CDR1 MNHEY, CDR2 SVGAGI. V lost 2 bases, J lost 4 bases, and 8 bases lay in between. This CDR3 region has 13 residues. The CDR3 DNA sequence: TGTGCCAGCAGTTACGAGGGTGGCTATGGCTACACCTTC. It specifies CASSYEGGYGYTF.

About this clone itself: One end of the junction does not line up with germline, which may come from a read error. The chain has TRBV6-5 and TRBJ1-2; TRBD1 matches 8 bases. The CDR3 covers 14 residues. Germline loops: CDR1 MNHEY, CDR2 SVGAGI. The CDR3 reads CASRELRDRRIVRF. The CDR3 coding sequence is TGTGCCAGCAGGGAGTTACGGGACAGGAGGATAGTGAGATTC.

The chain employs TRBV4-1 and TRBJ1-5; the D is unclear. The germline V and J ends were trimmed by 1 base and 1 base, with 8 bases remaining between them. The CDR3 is made up of 15 amino acids. Germline V gene sequence: CDR1 MGHRA, CDR2 YSYEKL. The DNA of the CDR3 is TGCGCCAGCAGCCAAGTTGTACTCAGCAATCAGCCCCAGCATTTT. As protein: CASSQVVLSNQPQHF.

This clone was recorded only once. The J gene is TRBJ1-1, the V gene TRBV9; 8 bases map to TRBD1. Germline lookup yields CDR1 SGDLS and CDR2 YYNGEE. CDR3 length equals 15 residues. V dropped 4 bases and J dropped 0; count of bases not matched to a gene: 5. CDR3 bases: TGTGCCAGCAGCCCTTGGGACAGGATGAACACTGAAGCTTTCTTT. Translation: CASSPWDRMNTEAFF.

This clone was seen just once. The V and J genes are TRBV4-3 and TRBJ1-1; 8 bases align to TRBD1. This CDR3 is 15 amino acids long. Germline V lookup: CDR1 LGHNA, CDR2 YSLEER. Trimming removed 3 bases from V and 4 bases from J; junction bases left unmatched: 7. CDR3 sequence (DNA): TGCGCCAGCAGCCAGACAGGGGAGGGTGGCACTGAAGCTTTCTTT. Residues: CASSQTGEGGTEAFF.

V usage is TRBV7-8 and J usage is TRBJ2-3; 13 nucleotides agree with TRBD2. V lost 5 bases and J lost 2; bases outside the gene matches: 4. The CDR3 runs 16 residues. In germline, CDR1 is SGHVS, CDR2 FQNEAQ. The CDR3 nucleotides are TGTGCCAGCAGCCCGGGACTAGCGGGGAACACAGATACGCAGTATTTT. This gives the protein CASSPGLAGNTDTQYF.

The chain couples TRBV28 to TRBJ2-7; D perhaps matches TRBD2 (6 bases). V lost 1 base to trimming and J lost 0 bases, with 16 bases between them. CDR3 size: 17 residues. Germline CDR1 reads MDHEN; CDR2 reads SYDVKM. CDR3 DNA: TGTGCCAGCAGTTTATTGCGGGGTAGGGCAGACTCCTACGAGCAGTACTTC. Protein product: CASSLLRGRADSYEQYF.

This chain connects TRBV7-9 to TRBJ2-7, with no clear D. CDR1 and CDR2 (germline): SEHNR, FQNEAQ (reference sequence). V was shortened by 6 bases and J by 6 bases, with 15 bases between the two germline ends. The CDR3 extends over 13 amino acids. CDR3 nucleotide sequence: TGTGCCAGCAGTATGGGCTCTGACGTCGAGCAGTACTTC. It specifies CASSMGSDVEQYF.

This chain connects TRBV19 to TRBJ2-6, with D possibly being TRBD1 (6 bases). V was cut by 7 bases and J by 0 bases, with 25 bases left in between. Germline V gives CDR1 LNHDA, CDR2 SQIVND (reference sequence). The CDR3 totals 20 residues. This chain's CDR3 is CASKYGPGHPNLSGANVLTF. As DNA, the CDR3 is TGTGCCAGTAAGTACGGACCGGGACACCCGAACCTCTCTGGGGCCAACGTCCTGACTTTC.

The chain couples TRBV27 to TRBJ1-2; 9 positions agree with TRBD1. CDR3 length: 15 amino acids. J was trimmed by 2 bases and V by 5 bases; bases with no gene match: 6. Looked up from germline, CDR1 is MNHEY and CDR2 is SMNVEV (reference sequence). CDR3 in DNA: TGTGCCAGCAGTCCCCTGACAGGGGGGAACTATGGCTACACCTTC. The encoded protein is CASSPLTGGNYGYTF.

This chain uses TRBV5-1 with TRBJ2-7, with TRBD1 matching 7 bases. This CDR3 contains 13 residues. The ends lost 3 bases at V and 4 bases at J; junction bases unmatched: 4. Per germline, CDR1 SGHRS and CDR2 YFSETQ. CDR3 loop: CASSSGTEYEQYF. The CDR3 DNA reads as TGCGCCAGCAGCTCCGGGACAGAATACGAGCAGTACTTC.

J is TRBJ2-4 and V is TRBV5-1, with 8 bases lining up with TRBD1. The CDR3 spans 15 residues. Germline V gives CDR1 SGHRS, CDR2 YFSETQ. The V gene end was trimmed by 3 bases and the J gene end by 6 bases; junction bases not matched to a gene: 8. This CDR3 is CASSYLKDRGNIQYF. The DNA for the CDR3 is TGCGCCAGCAGCTACCTCAAAGACAGGGGAAACATTCAGTACTTC.

This chain connects TRBV28 to TRBJ1-6; perhaps TRBD1 as D (5 bases). CDR1 MDHEN and CDR2 SYDVKM come from the germline V gene. V was clipped by 8 bases and J by 10 bases, with 9 bases between them. The CDR3 spans 11 residues. CDR3 region: CASAGRSPLHF. DNA for the CDR3: TGTGCCAGCGCAGGGAGGTCACCCCTCCACTTT. The variable domain in full, with the rest retrieved from reference TRBV28 and TRBJ1-6, is DVKVTQSSRYLVKRTGEKVFLECVQDMDHENMFWYRQDPGLGLRLIYFSYDVKMKEKGDIPEGYSVSREKKERFSLILESASTNQTSMYLCASAGRSPLHFGNGTRLTVT.